This TCR beta chain was profiled in a study of CD8+ T cells in alopecia areata. Germline CDR1 reads MNHEY; CDR2 reads SMNVEV (reference sequence). The CDR3 runs 11 residues. V was shortened by 4 bases and J by 8 bases, with 8 bases between the two germline ends. Noted treatment: oral pan-JAK inhibitor, 5-10 mg twice daily. Sequencing used cDNA as its template, made by extracting RNA and reverse transcribing it. The method was immunoSEQ multiplex PCR; TCRdb's version includes in-frame clones alone and lacks a portion of them. The table has roughly 120,000 clones, around 58% seen once; the top ten hold around 30%.

The source material was CD8+ T cells sorted from blood, sampled at week 4, from a patient treated with tofacitinib. V gene TRBV27 combines with J gene TRBJ1-2; D not certain. The sequence came from a human donor with alopecia areata. Here the CDR3 reads CASSSETGYTF. The CDR3 nucleotides are TGTGCCAGCAGTTCAGAGACGGGCTACACCTTC.